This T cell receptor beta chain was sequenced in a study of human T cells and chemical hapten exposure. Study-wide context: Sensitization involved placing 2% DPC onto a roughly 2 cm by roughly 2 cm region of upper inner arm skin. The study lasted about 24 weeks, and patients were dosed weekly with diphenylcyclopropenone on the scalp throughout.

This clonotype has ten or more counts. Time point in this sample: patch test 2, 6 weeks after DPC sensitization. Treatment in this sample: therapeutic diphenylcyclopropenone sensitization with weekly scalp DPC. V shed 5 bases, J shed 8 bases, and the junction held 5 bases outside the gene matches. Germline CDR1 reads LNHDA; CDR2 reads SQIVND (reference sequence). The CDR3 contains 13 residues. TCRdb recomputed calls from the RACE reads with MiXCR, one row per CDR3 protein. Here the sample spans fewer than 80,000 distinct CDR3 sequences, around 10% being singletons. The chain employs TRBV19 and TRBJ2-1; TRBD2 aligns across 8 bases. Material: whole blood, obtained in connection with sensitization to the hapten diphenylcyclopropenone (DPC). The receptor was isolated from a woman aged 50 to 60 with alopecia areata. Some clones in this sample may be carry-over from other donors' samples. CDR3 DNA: TGTGCCAGTAGTTCCGGACTAGCCTATGAGCAGTTCTTC. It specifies CASSSGLAYEQFF.